This TCR beta chain was retrieved from a study of CD8+ T cells in alopecia areata. Study results and caveats: It was lesional scalp, especially alopecia totalis/universalis, that showed higher clonality than normal scalp.

Researchers took lesional scalp punch biopsies and peripheral blood from people who were alopecia areata patients. The CDR3 runs to 15 residues. V gave up 0 bases and J gave up 4 bases, with 12 bases separating them. CDR1 is SGHDT and CDR2 is YYEEEE in the germline V gene. cDNA reverse transcribed from extracted RNA served as the sequencing template. Some clones are missing from TCRdb's copy, which holds only in-frame ones; the method was immunoSEQ multiplex PCR. The sample lists 150,000 to 200,000 clones; 67% were seen once. About this clone: Its target is unknown.

The sample here was CD8+ T cells sorted from blood, taken at week 0. The receptor was derived from a human donor with alopecia areata. The J gene is TRBJ2-3, the V gene TRBV5-6, with D possibly called TRBD1 or TRBD2 (5 bases each). CDR3 in DNA: TGTGCCAGCAGCTTGGGGGGGACCAGCGCAGATACGCAGTATTTT. Encoded protein: CASSLGGTSADTQYF. The variable domain in full, completed from reference TRBV5-6 and TRBJ2-3, reads DAGVTQSPTHLIKTRGQQVTLRCSPKSGHDTVSWYQQALGQGPQFIFQYYEEEERQRGNFPDRFSGHQFPNYSSELNVNALLLGDSALYLCASSLGGTSADTQYFGPGTRLTVL.